Following are 19 T cell receptor beta chains from one sample sequenced in a study of blood T cell repertoires in COVID-19. Assay used: immunoSEQ multiplex PCR; TCRdb lists only in-frame clones, some missing. The sample holds around 60,000 clones, about 73% seen once. Sequences were obtained from peripheral blood. All receptors derive from a woman between 50 and 59 years old with active or convalescent COVID-19.

This chain connects TRBV7-9 to TRBJ2-4; D is unclear. V was pared by 1 base and J by 0 bases, with 10 bases between. Germline-derived CDR1 and CDR2 are SEHNR and FQNEAQ (reference sequence). The CDR3 sequence is 16 residues long. This CDR3 is CASSLGAGLAKNIQYF. In DNA, the CDR3 is TGTGCCAGCAGCTTAGGGGCAGGCCTAGCCAAAAACATTCAGTACTTC.

This clone was detected only a few times. The CDR3 DNA follows: TGTGCCAGCAGCCTCCCGGGACAGGCGTCCTACGAGCAGTACTTC. Protein sequence: CASSLPGQASYEQYF. The chain couples TRBV5-4 to TRBJ2-7; 8 bases match TRBD1. CDR1 and CDR2 (germline): SGHNT, YYREEE (reference sequence). V gave up 4 bases and J gave up 1 base; unmatched junction bases: 7. The CDR3 has 15 residues.

The chain combines TRBV6-5 with TRBJ1-1, with D possibly TRBD1 on 6 matching bases. CDR3 length equals 13 residues. V gave up 6 bases and J gave up 1 base, with 9 bases separating them. CDR1 MNHEY and CDR2 SVGAGI come from the germline V gene. The CDR3 here is CASRTGRNTEAFF. Written as DNA, the CDR3 is TGTGCCAGCAGGACAGGACGGAACACTGAAGCTTTCTTT.

This chain uses TRBV18 with TRBJ2-1; 12 nucleotides agree with TRBD1. With V trimmed by 3 bases and J by 9 bases, 3 bases remained unmatched. The CDR3 is made up of 14 amino acids. Looked up from germline, CDR1 is KGHSH and CDR2 is LQKENI. CDR3 amino acids: CASSPGTGGGEQFF. For the CDR3, the DNA is TGTGCCAGCTCACCGGGGACAGGGGGCGGTGAGCAGTTCTTC.

This clone was seen a handful of times. J is TRBJ1-2 and V is TRBV5-4; a possible D gene is TRBD1 (5 bases). The germline CDR1 and CDR2 sequences are SGHNT and YYREEE (reference sequence). V lost 4 bases and J lost 0, with 13 bases in between. The CDR3 length is 15 residues. The CDR3 nucleotides are TGTGCCAGCAGCGGCGGGACTGCTACTAACTATGGCTACACCTTC. It specifies CASSGGTATNYGYTF.

This rearrangement joins TRBV7-8 to TRBJ1-2; 8 bases fit TRBD1. Germline CDR1 is SGHVS and CDR2 is FQNEAQ. Trimming took 3 bases from V and 4 from J; bases not matched to a gene: 4. This CDR3 is 14 amino acids long. The CDR3, as DNA: TGTGCCAGCAGCTTGGACAGGGTGAGCTATGGCTACACCTTC. Its translation is CASSLDRVSYGYTF.

V and J are TRBV5-5 and TRBJ2-7; 10 nucleotides line up with TRBD2. Germline trimming cut 0 bases from V and 0 bases from J; bases unmatched to any gene: 3. The CDR3 spans 16 residues. Germline lookup yields CDR1 SGHKS and CDR2 YYEKEE (reference sequence). CDR3 protein: CASSLESSGGSYEQYF. DNA for the CDR3: TGTGCCAGCAGCTTGGAGTCTAGCGGGGGCTCCTACGAGCAGTACTTC.

CDR3 sequence reads: CAIRPGQVNTEAFF. CDR3 nucleotides: TGTGCCATCAGGCCGGGACAGGTGAACACTGAAGCTTTCTTT. The J gene is TRBJ1-1, the V gene TRBV10-3; 8 bases agree with TRBD1. This CDR3 has 14 residues. V dropped 6 bases and J dropped 0; count of bases not matched to a gene: 3. Germline-derived CDR1 and CDR2 are ENHRY and SYGVKD.

The chain employs TRBV9 and TRBJ2-3, with TRBD1 as a possible D gene (6 bases). Germline V lookup: CDR1 SGDLS, CDR2 YYNGEE. V dropped 1 base and J dropped 1 base, with 13 bases sitting between them. This CDR3 is 16 amino acids long. The CDR3 DNA reads TGTGCCAGCAGCGTAAGGGCCAGGGGAGGCACAGATACGCAGTATTTT. The encoded protein is CASSVRARGGTDTQYF.

The chain carries TRBV15 and TRBJ1-1; TRBD1 is a possible D gene (5 bases). The CDR3 spans 14 residues. Germline V gives CDR1 LNHNV, CDR2 YYDKDF (reference sequence). Trimming took 0 bases from V and 7 from J, leaving 12 bases between them. As DNA, the CDR3 is TGTGCCACCAGCAGAGATATCAGGGCCGATGAAGCTTTCTTT. It specifies CATSRDIRADEAFF.

The genes are TRBV19 and TRBJ1-5; 7 bases are shared with TRBD1. CDR1 LNHDA and CDR2 SQIVND come from the germline V gene (reference sequence). The length of the CDR3 is 14 residues. With 6 bases clipped from V and 3 bases from J, the junction kept 5 bases outside the gene matches. CDR3 DNA: TGTGCCAGTAGCTTCGGGACAGCCAATCAGCCCCAGCATTTT. It encodes CASSFGTANQPQHF.

V gene TRBV5-1 combines with J gene TRBJ2-1, with D tentatively TRBD2 (5 bases). Germline CDR1 SGHRS, CDR2 YFSETQ. The CDR3 loop spans 15 amino acids. The V end lost 3 bases, the J end lost 2 bases, and 12 bases lay between the germline ends. The CDR3 reads CASSSSSGTYNEQFF. In DNA form, the CDR3 reads TGCGCCAGCAGCTCTTCAAGCGGAACCTACAATGAGCAGTTCTTC.

The V gene is TRBV15, the J gene TRBJ2-7; 7 bases align to TRBD2. The germline CDR1 and CDR2 sequences are LNHNV and YYDKDF (reference sequence). The CDR3 covers 14 residues. Trimming at V came to 9 bases and at J to 6 bases, leaving 14 bases not matched to a gene. The DNA of the CDR3 is TGTGCCACGGGTCGAGGGCGGGAGTTCGTCGAGCAGTACTTC. This sequence encodes CATGRGREFVEQYF.

The rearrangement links TRBV10-3 to TRBJ2-7; TRBD2 agrees at 8 bases. Looked up from germline, CDR1 is ENHRY and CDR2 is SYGVKD. The CDR3 length is 14 residues. The trim removed 10 bases at V and 4 bases at J, leaving 12 bases unmatched. CDR3 DNA: TGTGCCACTAAGACCGGGACTAGTGGGTACGAGCAGTACTTC. This encodes CATKTGTSGYEQYF.

The chain couples TRBV25-1 to TRBJ2-1, with 9 bases identical to TRBD2. This CDR3 is built from 13 residues. V trimming: 4 bases; J trimming: 9 bases; junction bases outside the gene matches: 4. Per germline, CDR1 MGHDK and CDR2 SYGVNS. The CDR3 DNA follows: TGTGCCAGCAGTGGGACTAGCGCTAGTGAGCAGTTCTTC. This translates into CASSGTSASEQFF.

The V call is TRBV28, the J call TRBJ2-1, with 9 positions matching TRBD1. This CDR3 is built from 15 residues. CDR1 MDHEN and CDR2 SYDVKM come from the germline V gene. V was clipped by 4 bases and J by 8 bases; unmatched bases: 9. The CDR3 DNA is TGTGCCAGCAGTTCCTCCGGGACAGGGAGGCATGAGCAGTTCTTC. The encoded protein is CASSSSGTGRHEQFF.

The V gene is TRBV10-1, the J gene TRBJ2-3, with 13 bases fitting TRBD2. Germline loops: CDR1 WNHNN, CDR2 SYGVQD (reference sequence). Trimming at V came to 4 bases and at J to 8 bases, leaving 0 bases not matched to a gene. The CDR3 runs to 13 residues. CDR3 in amino acids: CASSGTSGGTQYF. CDR3 DNA: TGCGCCAGCAGTGGGACTAGCGGGGGTACGCAGTATTTT.

The chain carries TRBV27 and TRBJ2-1; 7 bases are a match to TRBD1. V was clipped by 6 bases and J by 1 base; unmatched bases: 9. Per germline, CDR1 MNHEY and CDR2 SMNVEV (reference sequence). This CDR3 is 16 amino acids long. The CDR3 bases are TGTGCCAGCAGCCCCTACCCCAGGGGGTCCTACAATGAGCAGTTCTTC. It codes for CASSPYPRGSYNEQFF.

This clone was observed a handful of times. A junction end diverges from the germline sequence, so it may reflect a read error. V gene TRBV5-1 combines with J gene TRBJ2-1; the match to TRBD2 covers 7 bases. This CDR3 has 15 residues. Germline CDR1 is SGHRS and CDR2 is YFSETQ. DNA of the CDR3: TGCGCCAGCTGCTTGGGAGGGTTGGGGTACAATGAGCAGTTCTTC. Amino acids: CASCLGGLGYNEQFF.